The entry below describes one T cell receptor beta chain. The sample belongs to a study of PD-L1 blockade in urothelial cancer. Sequencing used immunoSEQ multiplex PCR; TCRdb keeps in-frame clones, though not all of them. The top ten clones hold approximately 15% of a sample with tens of thousands of clones, approximately 86% of them seen once. Time point reported: pretreatment peripheral blood. V lost 0 bases to trimming and J lost 5 bases; unmatched junction nucleotides: 16. This CDR3 is built from 19 residues. The germline V gene encodes CDR1 SGHAT and CDR2 FQNNGV. This chain joins TRBV11-2 and TRBJ2-5, with 9 bases lining up with TRBD2. The source is a man in his fifties or sixties with urothelial cancer. The sample here was PBMCs, taken around atezolizumab (anti-PD-L1) treatment. The CDR3 sequence: CASSLDRFSSGGRGETQYF. Written as DNA, the CDR3 is TGTGCCAGCAGCTTAGATCGTTTTAGTAGCGGGGGAAGGGGGGAGACCCAGTACTTC.